This T cell receptor (beta chain) was recovered during a study of T cells in Graves' hyperthyroidism and ophthalmopathy. Study-wide context: Peripheral blood collection took place at initial diagnosis, before any treatment. The study, taken as a whole, reports: Blood held most thyroid clonotypes expanded above 0.001 frequency.

Comment on this clonotype: Antigen: not known.

TCR beta CDR3 sequences were amplified from RNA transcripts. HTBI primers were the set used in a first-round RT-PCR of the TCR CDR3. A single record per CDR3 protein comes from TCRdb applying MiXCR to the multiplex PCR reads. This table holds 550,000 to 650,000 distinct CDR3 sequences, approximately 15% found once. The sample of blood was obtained at first hyperthyroidism diagnosis (before any ophthalmopathy symptoms). This CDR3 spans 13 amino acids. The V and J ends lost 3 bases and 5 bases respectively, with 11 bases between them. CDR1 is SGHTA and CDR2 is FQGNSA in the germline V gene. The chain joins TRBV7-2 to TRBJ2-7; maybe TRBD1 (5 bases). Sequencing was performed on blood. This receptor was identified in a woman in her thirties with Graves' hyperthyroidism that later progressed to Graves' ophthalmopathy. DNA for the CDR3: TGTGCCAGCAGCTTTACCAGGGTCAACGAGCAGTACTTC. Residues: CASSFTRVNEQYF.